A single sample gave rise to the 12 T cell receptor beta chains below, sequenced in a study of blood T cell repertoires in COVID-19. Only in-frame clones appear in the TCRdb table, and some are missing; sequencing was by immunoSEQ multiplex PCR. Of about 210,000 clones listed, about 90% are singletons. The sequenced sample consisted of peripheral blood. The receptor set was obtained from a man aged 25 to 45 with acute or convalescent COVID-19.

As regards this clone: The same CDR3 also results from other DNA sequences found in this sample. V and J are TRBV28 and TRBJ1-3, with D maybe TRBD1 (6 bases). The CDR3 extends over 13 amino acids. V lost 6 bases and J 1 base, leaving 7 bases between the germline ends. From germline, CDR1 is MDHEN and CDR2 SYDVKM. The CDR3 sequence is CASRQGSGNTIYF. CDR3 sequence (DNA): TGTGCCAGCAGACAGGGTTCTGGAAACACCATATATTTT.

The J gene is TRBJ1-2, the V gene TRBV19; no firm D call. This CDR3 has 10 amino acids. V lost 11 bases to trimming and J lost 4 bases, with 8 bases between them. Germline V gives CDR1 LNHDA, CDR2 SQIVND (reference sequence). The CDR3 loop is CAAGIYGYTF. In DNA form, the CDR3 reads TGTGCCGCCGGGATCTATGGCTACACCTTC.

This sequence joins TRBV19 and TRBJ1-5; D is unresolved. V lost 4 bases and J lost 0, with 16 bases in between. This CDR3 has 17 amino acids. The germline V gene has CDR1 LNHDA and CDR2 SQIVND (reference sequence). CDR3 bases: TGTGCCAGTAGTAGCGTCCGGAGCACCTATAGCAATCAGCCCCAGCATTTT. Translating gives CASSSVRSTYSNQPQHF.

V and J are TRBV10-3 and TRBJ2-5; D possibly corresponds to TRBD2 (7 bases). CDR1 and CDR2 (germline): ENHRY, SYGVKD. There are 14 residues in the CDR3. V lost 8 bases to trimming and J lost 2 bases, with 15 bases between them. This chain's CDR3 is CAIASGGGQETQYF. In nucleotides, the CDR3 is TGTGCCATCGCTAGCGGAGGGGGGCAAGAGACCCAGTACTTC.

The gene calls are TRBV11-2 and TRBJ2-3, with 7 bases matching TRBD2. Germline values: CDR1 SGHAT, CDR2 FQNNGV. This CDR3 has 16 residues. The junction had 12 bases not matched to a gene; V was cut back by 5 bases and J by 4 bases. CDR3 amino acids: CASSLRTRSTPDTQYF. In DNA, the CDR3 is TGTGCCAGCAGCCTACGGACTAGGTCCACCCCAGATACGCAGTATTTT. Looking up the rest from reference TRBV11-2 and TRBJ2-3 gives the full variable domain: EAGVAQSPRYKIIEKRQSVAFWCNPISGHATLYWYQQILGQGPKLLIQFQNNGVVDDSQLPKDRFSAERLKGVDSTLKIQPAKLEDSAVYLCASSLRTRSTPDTQYFGPGTRLTVL.

The chain combines TRBV12-3 or TRBV12-4 with TRBJ2-7; D uncertain. V was pared by 4 bases and J by 0 bases, with 7 bases between. The CDR3 is 13 amino acids. In nucleotides, the CDR3 is TGTGCCAGCAGTTCTGGCGGCTCCTACGAGCAGTACTTC. As protein: CASSSGGSYEQYF.

The chain carries TRBV9 and TRBJ2-7, with D perhaps TRBD1 (6 bases). Trimming removed 0 bases at V and 0 bases at J, with 13 bases between. Germline V gene lookup returns CDR1 SGDLS and CDR2 YYNGEE. The length of the CDR3 is 16 residues. The CDR3 nucleotides read TGTGCCAGCAGCGTAGGTACAGGGCGAGGCTCCTACGAGCAGTACTTC. The encoded protein is CASSVGTGRGSYEQYF.

This chain connects TRBV30 to TRBJ1-6; D unresolved. This CDR3 has 15 residues. The V end lost 0 bases, the J end lost 0 bases, and 6 bases lay between the germline ends. The germline V gene encodes CDR1 GTSNPN and CDR2 SVGIG (reference sequence). The CDR3 is CAWSVESSYNSPLHF. In nucleotides, the CDR3 is TGTGCCTGGAGTGTAGAGAGCTCCTATAATTCACCCCTCCACTTT.

This clone was seen just once. This chain joins TRBV30 and TRBJ2-1, with D perhaps TRBD2 (5 bases). The CDR3 extends over 13 amino acids. Germline values: CDR1 GTSNPN, CDR2 SVGIG (reference sequence). V lost 4 bases to trimming and J lost 8 bases, with 15 bases between them. The CDR3 DNA reads TGTGCCTGGAAGAGAGGGTATCGGGATGAGCAGTTCTTC. Its protein product is CAWKRGYRDEQFF.

The gene calls are TRBV28 and TRBJ1-4, with a tentative D call TRBD1 (6 bases). The CDR3 sequence is 15 residues long. Trimming cost V 4 bases and J 13 bases, with 22 bases left between them. Germline CDR1 MDHEN, CDR2 SYDVKM. Here the CDR3 DNA reads TGTGCCAGCAGTTATACAGGGCTGACGAGGAATTTACTGTTTTTT. Its translation: CASSYTGLTRNLLFF. Together with reference TRBV28 and TRBJ1-4, the CDR3 gives the full variable domain: DVKVTQSSRYLVKRTGEKVFLECVQDMDHENMFWYRQDPGLGLRLIYFSYDVKMKEKGDIPEGYSVSREKKERFSLILESASTNQTSMYLCASSYTGLTRNLLFFGSGTQLSVL.

The chain links TRBV20-1 to TRBJ1-3; no reliable D call. The CDR3 runs 13 residues. Germline loops: CDR1 DFQATT, CDR2 SNEGSKA (reference sequence). V lost 3 bases to trimming and J lost 4 bases, with 10 bases between them. The CDR3: CSASLWQGNTIYF. The DNA of the CDR3 is TGCAGTGCTAGTTTGTGGCAGGGAAACACCATATATTTT.

The chain carries TRBV5-1 and TRBJ2-1; tentatively, D is TRBD2 (6 bases). The CDR3 is 17 residues long. Trimming left V 4 bases short and J 6 bases short, with 23 bases between. CDR1 SGHRS and CDR2 YFSETQ come from the germline V gene. The CDR3 region has the DNA TGCGCCAGCAGCCTGACGATCGGAACGGGGGTGGGCAATGAGCAGTTCTTC. This encodes CASSLTIGTGVGNEQFF.